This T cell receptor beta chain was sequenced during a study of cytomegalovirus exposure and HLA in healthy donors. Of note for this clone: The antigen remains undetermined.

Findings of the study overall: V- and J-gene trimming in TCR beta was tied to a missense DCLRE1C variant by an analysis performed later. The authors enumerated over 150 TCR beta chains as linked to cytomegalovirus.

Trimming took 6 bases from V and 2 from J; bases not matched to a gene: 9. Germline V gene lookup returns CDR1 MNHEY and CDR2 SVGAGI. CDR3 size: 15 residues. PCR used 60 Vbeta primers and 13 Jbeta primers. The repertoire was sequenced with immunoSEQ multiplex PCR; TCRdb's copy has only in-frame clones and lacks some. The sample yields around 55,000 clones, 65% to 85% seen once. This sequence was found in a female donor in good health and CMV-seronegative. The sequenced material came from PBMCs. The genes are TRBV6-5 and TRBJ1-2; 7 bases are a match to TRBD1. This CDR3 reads CASRAGQHKNYGYTF. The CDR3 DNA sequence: TGTGCCAGCAGGGCGGGACAGCACAAAAACTATGGCTACACCTTC.